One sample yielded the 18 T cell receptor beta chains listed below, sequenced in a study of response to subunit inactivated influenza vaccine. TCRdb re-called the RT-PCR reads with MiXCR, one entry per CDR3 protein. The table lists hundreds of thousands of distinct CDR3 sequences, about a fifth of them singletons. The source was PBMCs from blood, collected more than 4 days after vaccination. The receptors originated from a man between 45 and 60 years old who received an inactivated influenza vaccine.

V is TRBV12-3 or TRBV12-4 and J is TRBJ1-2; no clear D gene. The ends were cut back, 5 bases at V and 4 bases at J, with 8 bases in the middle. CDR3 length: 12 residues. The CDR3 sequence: CASSKHSYGYTF. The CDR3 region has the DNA TGTGCCAGCAGTAAACACAGCTATGGCTACACCTTC.

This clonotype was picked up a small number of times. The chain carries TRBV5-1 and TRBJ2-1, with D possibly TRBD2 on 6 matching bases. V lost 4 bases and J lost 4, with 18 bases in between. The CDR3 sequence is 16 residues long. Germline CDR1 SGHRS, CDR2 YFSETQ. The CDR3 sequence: CASSPPGLLTYNEQFF. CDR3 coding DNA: TGCGCCAGCAGCCCGCCGGGACTCCTCACGTACAATGAGCAGTTCTTC.

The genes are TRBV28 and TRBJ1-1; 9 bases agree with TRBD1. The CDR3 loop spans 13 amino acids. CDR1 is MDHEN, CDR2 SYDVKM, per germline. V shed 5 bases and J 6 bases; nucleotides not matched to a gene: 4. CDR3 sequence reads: CASSHNRGPEAFF. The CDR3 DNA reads TGTGCCAGCAGTCACAACAGGGGGCCTGAAGCTTTCTTT.

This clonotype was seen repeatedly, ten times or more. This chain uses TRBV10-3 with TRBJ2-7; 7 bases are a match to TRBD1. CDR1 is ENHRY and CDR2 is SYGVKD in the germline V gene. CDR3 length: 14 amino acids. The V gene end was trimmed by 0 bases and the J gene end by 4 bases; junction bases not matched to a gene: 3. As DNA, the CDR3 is TGTGCCATCAGTGAGTCGGGGACAGCTTACGAGCAGTACTTC. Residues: CAISESGTAYEQYF.

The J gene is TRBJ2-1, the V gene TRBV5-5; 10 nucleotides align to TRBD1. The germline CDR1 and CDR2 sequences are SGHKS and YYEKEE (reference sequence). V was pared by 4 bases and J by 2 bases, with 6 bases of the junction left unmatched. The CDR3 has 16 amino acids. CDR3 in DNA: TGTGCCAGCAGCCCCCCTGGGACAGGGGCCTACAATGAGCAGTTCTTC. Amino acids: CASSPPGTGAYNEQFF.

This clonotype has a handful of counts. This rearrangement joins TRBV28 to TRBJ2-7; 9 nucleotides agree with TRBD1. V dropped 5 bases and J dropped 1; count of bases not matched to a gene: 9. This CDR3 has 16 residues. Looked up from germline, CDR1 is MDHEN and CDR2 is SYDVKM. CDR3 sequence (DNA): TGTGCCAGCAGTAACCCCACAGGGGGCTCTTCCTACGAGCAGTACTTC. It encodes CASSNPTGGSSYEQYF.

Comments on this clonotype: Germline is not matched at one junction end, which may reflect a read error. Written as DNA, the CDR3 is TGTGCCCTCAGGGGCCCCACCGGGGAGCTGTTTTTT. This encodes CALRGPTGELFF. This chain uses TRBV10-3 with TRBJ2-2, with D perhaps matching TRBD1 (6 bases). The CDR3 is made up of 12 amino acids. Germline V lookup: CDR1 ENHRY, CDR2 SYGVKD.

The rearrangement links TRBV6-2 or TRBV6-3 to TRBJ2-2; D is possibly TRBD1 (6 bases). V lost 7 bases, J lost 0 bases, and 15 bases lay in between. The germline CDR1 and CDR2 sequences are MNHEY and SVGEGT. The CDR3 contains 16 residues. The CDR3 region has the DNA TGTGCCAGCATTGGCAGGGGTTCGCCGAACACCGGGGAGCTGTTTTTT. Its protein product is CASIGRGSPNTGELFF.

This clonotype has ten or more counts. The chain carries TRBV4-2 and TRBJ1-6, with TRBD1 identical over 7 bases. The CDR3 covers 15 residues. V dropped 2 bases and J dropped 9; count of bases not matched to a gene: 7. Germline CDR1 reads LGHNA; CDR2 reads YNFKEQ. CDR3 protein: CASSQRQGDGSPLHF. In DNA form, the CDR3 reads TGTGCCAGCAGCCAAAGGCAGGGGGACGGTTCACCCCTCCACTTT.

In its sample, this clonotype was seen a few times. The CDR3 DNA is TGTGCCAGCAGTTCGACAAGGGGGGGGACGAACACTGAAGCTTTCTTT. This translates into CASSSTRGGTNTEAFF. The chain has TRBV12-3 or TRBV12-4 and TRBJ1-1, with TRBD1 as a possible D gene (6 bases). Between the trimmed V and J ends, which lost 4 bases and 1 base, there was a span of 16 bases. The CDR3 is 16 residues long.

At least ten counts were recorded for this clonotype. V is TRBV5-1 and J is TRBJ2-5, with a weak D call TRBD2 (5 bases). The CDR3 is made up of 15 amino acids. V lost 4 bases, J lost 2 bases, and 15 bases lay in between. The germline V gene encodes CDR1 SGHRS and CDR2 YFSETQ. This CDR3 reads CASSPTGRGQETQYF. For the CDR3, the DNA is TGCGCCAGCAGCCCGACCGGTCGGGGACAAGAGACCCAGTACTTC.

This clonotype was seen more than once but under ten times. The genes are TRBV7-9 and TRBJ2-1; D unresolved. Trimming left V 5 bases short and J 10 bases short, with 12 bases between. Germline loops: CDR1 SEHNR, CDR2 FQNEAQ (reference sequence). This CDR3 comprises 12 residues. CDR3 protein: CASSTAWEEQFF. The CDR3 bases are TGTGCCAGCAGCACGGCCTGGGAAGAGCAGTTCTTC.

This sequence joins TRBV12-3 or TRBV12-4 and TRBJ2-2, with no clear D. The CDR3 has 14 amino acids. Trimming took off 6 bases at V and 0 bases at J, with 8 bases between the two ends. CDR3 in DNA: TGTGCCAGCAGATCCAACGCGAACACCGGGGAGCTGTTTTTT. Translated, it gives CASRSNANTGELFF.

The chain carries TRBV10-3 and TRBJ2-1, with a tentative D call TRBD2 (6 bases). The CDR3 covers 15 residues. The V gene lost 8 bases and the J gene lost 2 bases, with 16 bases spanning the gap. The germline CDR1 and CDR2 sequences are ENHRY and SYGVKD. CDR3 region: CAIRHWGETYNEQFF. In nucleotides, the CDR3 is TGTGCCATCCGCCACTGGGGGGAAACCTACAATGAGCAGTTCTTC.

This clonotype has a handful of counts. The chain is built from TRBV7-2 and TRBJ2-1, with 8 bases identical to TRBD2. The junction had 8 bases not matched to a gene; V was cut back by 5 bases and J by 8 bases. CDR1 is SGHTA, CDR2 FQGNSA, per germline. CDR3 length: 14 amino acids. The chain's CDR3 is CASSPSGLVYEQFF. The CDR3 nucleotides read TGTGCCAGCAGCCCCTCGGGACTAGTCTATGAGCAGTTCTTC.

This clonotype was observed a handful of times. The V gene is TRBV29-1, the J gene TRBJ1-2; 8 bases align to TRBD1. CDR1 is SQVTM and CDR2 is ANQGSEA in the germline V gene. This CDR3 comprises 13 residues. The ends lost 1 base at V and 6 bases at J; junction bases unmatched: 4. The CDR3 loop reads CSVEGQGKDGYTF. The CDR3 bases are TGCAGCGTTGAAGGACAGGGGAAGGATGGCTACACCTTC.

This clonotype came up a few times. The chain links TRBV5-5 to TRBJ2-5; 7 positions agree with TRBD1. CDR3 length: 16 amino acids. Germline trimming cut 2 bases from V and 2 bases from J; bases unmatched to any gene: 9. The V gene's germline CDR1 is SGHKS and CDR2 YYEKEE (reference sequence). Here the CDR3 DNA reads TGTGCCAGCAGCTTTGTATGGGGACAGATGCAAGAGACCCAGTACTTC. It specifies CASSFVWGQMQETQYF.

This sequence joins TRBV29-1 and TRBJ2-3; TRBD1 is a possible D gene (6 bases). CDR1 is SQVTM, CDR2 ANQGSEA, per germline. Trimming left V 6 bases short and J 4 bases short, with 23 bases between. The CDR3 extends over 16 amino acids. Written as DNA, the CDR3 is TGCAGCGTCTCGATTCTATTAGGGACATCCTCAGATACGCAGTATTTT. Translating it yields CSVSILLGTSSDTQYF.